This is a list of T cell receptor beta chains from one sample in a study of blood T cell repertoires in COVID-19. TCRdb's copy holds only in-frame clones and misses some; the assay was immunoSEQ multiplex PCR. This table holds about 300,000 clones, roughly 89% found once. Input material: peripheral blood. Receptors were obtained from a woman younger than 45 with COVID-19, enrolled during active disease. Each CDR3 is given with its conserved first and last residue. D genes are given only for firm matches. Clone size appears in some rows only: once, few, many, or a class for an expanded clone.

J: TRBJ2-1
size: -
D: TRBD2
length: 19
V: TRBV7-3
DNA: TGTGCCAGCAGCTTAAAGGTTAGCGGGGGCCTTAGCTCCTACAATGAGCAGTTCTTC
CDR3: CASSLKVSGGLSSYNEQFF

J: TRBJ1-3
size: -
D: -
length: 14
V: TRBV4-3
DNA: TGCGCCAGCAGCCAGCAGCGTTTTGGAAACACCATATATTTT
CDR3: CASSQQRFGNTIYF

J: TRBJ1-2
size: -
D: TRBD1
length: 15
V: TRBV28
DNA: TGTGCCAGCAGCCGGGGACAGGGGGCGCTTTATGGCTACACCTTC
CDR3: CASSRGQGALYGYTF

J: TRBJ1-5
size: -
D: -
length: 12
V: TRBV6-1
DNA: TGTGCCAGCAGTGATCCCGTCCAGCCCCAGCATTTT
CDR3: CASSDPVQPQHF

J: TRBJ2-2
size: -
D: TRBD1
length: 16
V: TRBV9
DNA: TGTGCCAGCAGCATCGGGACAGGGACATACACCGGGGAGCTGTTTTTT
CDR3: CASSIGTGTYTGELFF

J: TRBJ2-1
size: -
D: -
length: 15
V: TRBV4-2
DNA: TGTGCCAGCAGCCAGCTCGCGGGATGGGGCAATGAGCAGTTCTTC
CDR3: CASSQLAGWGNEQFF

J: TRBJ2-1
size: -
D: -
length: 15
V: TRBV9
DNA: TGTGCCAGCAGCGTAGGTGTTACAGCCCCAATCGAGCAGTTCTTC
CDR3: CASSVGVTAPIEQFF

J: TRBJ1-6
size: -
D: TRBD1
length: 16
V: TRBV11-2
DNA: TGTGCCAGCAGGACAGGGGCTGGTGCCTATAATTCACCCCTCCACTTT
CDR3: CASRTGAGAYNSPLHF

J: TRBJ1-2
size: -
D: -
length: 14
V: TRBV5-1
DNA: TGCGCCAGCAGCTTGAGTAATGGGGGGAATGGCTACACCTTC
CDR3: CASSLSNGGNGYTF

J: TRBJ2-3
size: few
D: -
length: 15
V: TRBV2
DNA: TGTGCCAGCCAAGAGGTTCCCTCTAGCACAGATACGCAGTATTTT
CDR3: CASQEVPSSTDTQYF

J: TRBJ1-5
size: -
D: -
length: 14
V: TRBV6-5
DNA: TGTGCCAGCAGTTCCCGGGACACCGGCTCGCCCCAGCATTTT
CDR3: CASSSRDTGSPQHF

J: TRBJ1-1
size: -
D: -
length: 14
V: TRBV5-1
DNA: TGCGCCAGCAGCCGCCAGGGGATGAACACTGAAGCTTTCTTT
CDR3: CASSRQGMNTEAFF

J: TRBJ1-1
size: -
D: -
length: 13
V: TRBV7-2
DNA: TGTGCCAGCAGCCCGAGGACAAAAGTGGAAACTTTCTTT
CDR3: CASSPRTKVETFF

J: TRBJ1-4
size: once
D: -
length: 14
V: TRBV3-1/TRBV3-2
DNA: TGTGCCAGCAGCCCCCTCGGGGTAGAGGAAAAACTGTTTTTT
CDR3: CASSPLGVEEKLFF

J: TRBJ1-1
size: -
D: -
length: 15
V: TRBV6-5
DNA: TGTGCCAGCAGTTACAAGTTCGAGGGAGGCACTGAAGCTTTCTTT
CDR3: CASSYKFEGGTEAFF